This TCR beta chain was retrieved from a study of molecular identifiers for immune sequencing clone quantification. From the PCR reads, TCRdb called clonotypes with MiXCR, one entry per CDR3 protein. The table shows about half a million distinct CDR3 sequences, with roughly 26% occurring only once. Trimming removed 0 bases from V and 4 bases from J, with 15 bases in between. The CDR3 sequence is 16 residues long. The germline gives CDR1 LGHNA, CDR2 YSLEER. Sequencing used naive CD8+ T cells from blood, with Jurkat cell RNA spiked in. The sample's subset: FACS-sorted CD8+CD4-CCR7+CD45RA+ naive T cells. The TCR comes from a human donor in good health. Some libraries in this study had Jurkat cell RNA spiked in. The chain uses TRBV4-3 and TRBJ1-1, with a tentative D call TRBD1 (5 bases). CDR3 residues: CASSQESRVISTEAFF. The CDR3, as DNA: TGCGCCAGCAGCCAAGAATCCAGGGTTATTTCCACTGAAGCTTTCTTT.